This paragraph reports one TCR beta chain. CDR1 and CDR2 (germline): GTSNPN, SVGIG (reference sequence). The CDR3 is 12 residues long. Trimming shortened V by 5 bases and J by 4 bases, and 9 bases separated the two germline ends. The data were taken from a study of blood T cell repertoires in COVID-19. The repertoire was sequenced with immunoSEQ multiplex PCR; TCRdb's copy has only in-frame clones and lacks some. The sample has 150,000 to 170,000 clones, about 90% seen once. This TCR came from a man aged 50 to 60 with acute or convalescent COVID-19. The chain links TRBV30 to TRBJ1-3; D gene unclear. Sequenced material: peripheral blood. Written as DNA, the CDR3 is TGTGCCTGGGCCCCCGGGGGAAACACCATATATTTT. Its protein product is CAWAPGGNTIYF.